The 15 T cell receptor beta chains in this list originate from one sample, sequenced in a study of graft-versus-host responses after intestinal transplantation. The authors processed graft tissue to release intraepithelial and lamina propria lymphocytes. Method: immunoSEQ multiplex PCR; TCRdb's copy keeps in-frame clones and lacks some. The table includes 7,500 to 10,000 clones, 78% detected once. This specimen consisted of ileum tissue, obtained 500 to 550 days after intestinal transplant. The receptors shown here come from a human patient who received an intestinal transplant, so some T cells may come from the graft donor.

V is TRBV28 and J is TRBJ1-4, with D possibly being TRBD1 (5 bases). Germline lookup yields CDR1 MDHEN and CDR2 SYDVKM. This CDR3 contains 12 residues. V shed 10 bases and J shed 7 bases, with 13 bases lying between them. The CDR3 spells CAIPGPGEKLFF. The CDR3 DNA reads TGTGCCATCCCGGGACCGGGTGAAAAACTGTTTTTT.

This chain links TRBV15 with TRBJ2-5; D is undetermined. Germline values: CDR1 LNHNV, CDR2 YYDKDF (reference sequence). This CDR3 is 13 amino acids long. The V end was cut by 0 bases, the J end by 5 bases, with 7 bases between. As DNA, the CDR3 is TGTGCCACCAGCAGAGATGCTCGGGAGACCCAGTACTTC. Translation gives CATSRDARETQYF.

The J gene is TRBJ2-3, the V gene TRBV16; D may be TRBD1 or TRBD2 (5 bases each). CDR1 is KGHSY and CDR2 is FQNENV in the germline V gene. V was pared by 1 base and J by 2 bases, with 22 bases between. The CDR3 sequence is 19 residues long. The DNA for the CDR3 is TGTGCCAGCAGCCAATTAGTTGGGACCTCCCTAGGCGCCACAGATACGCAGTATTTT. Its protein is CASSQLVGTSLGATDTQYF.

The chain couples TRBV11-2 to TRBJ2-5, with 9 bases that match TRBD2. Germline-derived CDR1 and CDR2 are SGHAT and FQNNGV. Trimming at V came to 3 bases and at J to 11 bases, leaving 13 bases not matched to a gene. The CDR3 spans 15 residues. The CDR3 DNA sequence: TGTGCCAGCAGCTTTTTAAGTAGTAGCGGGAGTGAGCAGTACTTC. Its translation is CASSFLSSSGSEQYF.

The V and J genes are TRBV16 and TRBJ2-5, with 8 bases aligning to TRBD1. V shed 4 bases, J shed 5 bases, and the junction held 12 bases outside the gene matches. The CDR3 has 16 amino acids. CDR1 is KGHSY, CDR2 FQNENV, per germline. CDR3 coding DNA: TGTGCCAGCAGCCCTCAGGGGCAGGGGGCTTTGGAGACCCAGTACTTC. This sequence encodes CASSPQGQGALETQYF.

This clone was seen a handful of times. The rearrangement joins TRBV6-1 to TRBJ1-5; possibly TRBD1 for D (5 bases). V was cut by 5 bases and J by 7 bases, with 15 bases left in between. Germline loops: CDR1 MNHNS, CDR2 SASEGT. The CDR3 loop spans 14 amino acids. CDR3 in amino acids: CASSPGTSGQPQHF. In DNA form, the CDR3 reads TGTGCCAGCAGTCCCGGGACTAGTGGCCAGCCCCAGCATTTT.

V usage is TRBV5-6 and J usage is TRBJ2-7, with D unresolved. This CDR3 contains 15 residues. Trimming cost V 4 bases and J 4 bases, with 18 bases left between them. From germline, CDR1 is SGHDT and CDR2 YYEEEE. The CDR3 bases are TGTGCCAGCAGCCTACATGTTCCCCCCCCTTACGAGCAGTACTTC. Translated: CASSLHVPPPYEQYF.

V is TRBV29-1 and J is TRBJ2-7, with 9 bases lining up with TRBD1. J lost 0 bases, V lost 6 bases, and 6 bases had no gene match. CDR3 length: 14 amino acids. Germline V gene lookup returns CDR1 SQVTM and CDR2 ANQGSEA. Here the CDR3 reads CSVKGQGSSYEQYF. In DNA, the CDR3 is TGCAGCGTGAAGGGACAGGGAAGCTCCTACGAGCAGTACTTC.

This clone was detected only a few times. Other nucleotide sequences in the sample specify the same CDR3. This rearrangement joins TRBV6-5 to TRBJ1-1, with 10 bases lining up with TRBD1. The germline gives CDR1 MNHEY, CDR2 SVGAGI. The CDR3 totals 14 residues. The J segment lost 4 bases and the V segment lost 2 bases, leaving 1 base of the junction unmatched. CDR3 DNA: TGTGCCAGCAGTTACCGGGACAGGGGCACTGAAGCTTTCTTT. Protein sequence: CASSYRDRGTEAFF.

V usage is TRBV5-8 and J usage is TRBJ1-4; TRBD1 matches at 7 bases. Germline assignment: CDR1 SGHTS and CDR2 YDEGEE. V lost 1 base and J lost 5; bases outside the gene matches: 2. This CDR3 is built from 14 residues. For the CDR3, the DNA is TGTGCCAGCAGCTTGTCAGGGGGGAATGAAAAACTGTTTTTT. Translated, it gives CASSLSGGNEKLFF.

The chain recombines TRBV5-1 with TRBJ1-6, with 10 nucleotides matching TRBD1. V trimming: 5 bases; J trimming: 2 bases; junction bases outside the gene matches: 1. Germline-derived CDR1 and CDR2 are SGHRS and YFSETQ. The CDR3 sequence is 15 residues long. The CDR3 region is CASRTGGAYNSPLHF. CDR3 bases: TGCGCCAGCAGGACAGGGGGCGCCTATAATTCACCCCTCCACTTT.

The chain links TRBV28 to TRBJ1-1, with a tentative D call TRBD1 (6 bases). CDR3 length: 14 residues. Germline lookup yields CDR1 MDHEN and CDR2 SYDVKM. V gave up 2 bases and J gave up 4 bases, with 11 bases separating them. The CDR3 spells CASSLTEGGTEAFF. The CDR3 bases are TGTGCCAGCAGTTTAACGGAGGGGGGCACTGAAGCTTTCTTT.

CDR3: CAWSVPSRPAREQYF. For the CDR3, the DNA is TGTGCCTGGAGTGTACCCTCTCGACCAGCGAGGGAGCAGTACTTC. The rearrangement joins TRBV30 to TRBJ2-7; D uncertain. The germline CDR1 and CDR2 sequences are GTSNPN and SVGIG (reference sequence). Trimming pared 0 bases from V and 7 bases from J, leaving 19 bases between. This CDR3 has 15 amino acids.

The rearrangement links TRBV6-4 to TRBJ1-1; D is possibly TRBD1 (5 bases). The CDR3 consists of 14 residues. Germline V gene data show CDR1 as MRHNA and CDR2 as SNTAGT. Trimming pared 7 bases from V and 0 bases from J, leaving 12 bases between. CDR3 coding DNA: TGTGCCAGCAAAGGGGAGTCAATGAACACTGAAGCTTTCTTT. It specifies CASKGESMNTEAFF.

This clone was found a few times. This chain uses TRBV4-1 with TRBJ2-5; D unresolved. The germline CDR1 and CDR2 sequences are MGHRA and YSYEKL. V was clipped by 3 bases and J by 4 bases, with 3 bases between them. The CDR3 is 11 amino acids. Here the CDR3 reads CASSQAETQYF. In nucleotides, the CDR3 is TGCGCCAGCAGCCAGGCAGAGACCCAGTACTTC.